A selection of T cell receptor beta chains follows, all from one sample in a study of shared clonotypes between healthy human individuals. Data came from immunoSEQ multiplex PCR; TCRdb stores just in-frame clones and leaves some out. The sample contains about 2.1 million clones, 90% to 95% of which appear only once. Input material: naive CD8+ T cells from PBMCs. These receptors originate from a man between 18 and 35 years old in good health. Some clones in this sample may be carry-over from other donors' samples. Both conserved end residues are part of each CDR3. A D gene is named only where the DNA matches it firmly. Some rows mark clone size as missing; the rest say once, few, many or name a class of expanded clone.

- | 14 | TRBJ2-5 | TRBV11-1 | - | CASSSSFSEETQYF | TGTGCCAGCAGCTCCTCGTTTAGCGAAGAGACCCAGTACTTC
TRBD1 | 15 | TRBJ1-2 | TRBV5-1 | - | CASSFPGGAQNGYTF | TGCGCCAGCAGCTTCCCAGGGGGCGCGCAGAATGGCTACACCTTC
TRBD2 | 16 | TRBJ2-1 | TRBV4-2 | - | CASSQKGLAGSNEQFF | TGTGCCAGCAGCCAAAAAGGACTAGCGGGAAGTAATGAGCAGTTCTTC
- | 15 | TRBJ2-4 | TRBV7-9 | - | CASSLDGLAKNIQYF | TGTGCCAGCAGCTTAGACGGACTAGCCAAAAACATTCAGTACTTC
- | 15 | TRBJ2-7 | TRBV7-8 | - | CASSLTLANSHEQYF | TGTGCCAGCAGCTTGACACTAGCAAATAGCCACGAGCAGTACTTC
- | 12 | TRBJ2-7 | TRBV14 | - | CASSLTAYEQYF | TGTGCCAGCAGCCTGACAGCATACGAGCAGTACTTC
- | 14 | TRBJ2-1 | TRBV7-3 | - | CASSSGGSYNEQFF | TGTGCCAGCAGCTCTGGCGGCTCCTACAATGAGCAGTTCTTC
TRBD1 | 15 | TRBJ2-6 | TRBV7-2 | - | CASTDRAGGANVLTF | TGTGCCAGCACTGACAGGGCAGGTGGGGCCAACGTCCTGACTTTC
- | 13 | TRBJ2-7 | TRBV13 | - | CASSLGEGYEQYF | TGTGCCAGCAGCTTAGGCGAGGGCTACGAGCAGTACTTC
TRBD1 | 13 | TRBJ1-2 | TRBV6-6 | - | CASTKDRGHGYTF | TGTGCCAGCACCAAGGACAGGGGACATGGCTACACCTTC
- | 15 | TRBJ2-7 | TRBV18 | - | CASSPQRDSSYEQYF | TGTGCCAGCTCACCACAAAGGGACTCTTCCTACGAGCAGTACTTC
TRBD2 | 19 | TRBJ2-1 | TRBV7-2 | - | CASSLSGTSGWARHNEQFF | TGTGCCAGCAGCCTTTCCGGGACTAGCGGGTGGGCGAGACACAATGAGCAGTTCTTC
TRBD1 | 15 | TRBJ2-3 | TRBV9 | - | CASSVGTGRTDTQYF | TGTGCCAGCAGCGTAGGGACAGGCCGCACAGATACGCAGTATTTT
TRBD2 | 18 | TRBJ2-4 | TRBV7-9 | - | CASSLVSAGGPRGGIQYF | TGTGCCAGCAGCTTAGTCTCCGCGGGAGGGCCGAGGGGCGGCATTCAGTACTTC
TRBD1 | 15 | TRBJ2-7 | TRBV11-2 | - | CASSDRDRGSYEQYF | TGTGCCAGCAGCGATCGGGACAGGGGTTCCTACGAGCAGTACTTC
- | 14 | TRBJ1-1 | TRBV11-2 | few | CASSLGGAGTEAFF | TGTGCCAGCAGCTTAGGGGGGGCCGGCACTGAAGCTTTCTTT
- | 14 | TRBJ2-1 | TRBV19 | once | CASRNELVEKVQFF | TGTGCCAGTAGGAACGAGTTAGTGGAGAAGGTCCAGTTCTTC
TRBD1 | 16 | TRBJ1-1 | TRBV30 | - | CAWTRDSPRVNTEAFF | TGTGCCTGGACCCGGGACAGCCCACGCGTGAACACTGAAGCTTTCTTT
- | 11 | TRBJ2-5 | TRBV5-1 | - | CASNARETQYF | TGCGCCAGCAACGCGAGAGAGACCCAGTACTTC
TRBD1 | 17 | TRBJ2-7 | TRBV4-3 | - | CASSQDVWDREEDEQYF | TGCGCCAGCAGCCAAGACGTCTGGGACAGGGAAGAGGACGAGCAGTACTTC
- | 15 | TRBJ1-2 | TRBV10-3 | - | CAISESNRVHYGYTF | TGTGCCATCAGTGAGTCTAACAGGGTTCACTACGGCTACACCTTC
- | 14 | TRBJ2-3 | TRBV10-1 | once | CASSDSRSTDTQYF | TGCGCCAGCAGTGATAGCCGGAGCACAGATACGCAGTATTTT
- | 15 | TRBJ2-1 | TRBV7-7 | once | CASSPNSGPYNEQFF | TGTGCCAGCAGCCCGAACAGCGGGCCTTACAATGAGCAGTTCTTC
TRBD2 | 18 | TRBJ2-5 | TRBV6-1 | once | CASSEAPFRLAAEKTQYF | TGTGCCAGCAGTGAAGCACCCTTTCGACTAGCGGCAGAAAAGACCCAGTACTTC
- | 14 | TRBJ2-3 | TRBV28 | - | CASSYDPSTDTQYF | TGTGCCAGCAGTTACGACCCTAGCACAGATACGCAGTATTTT
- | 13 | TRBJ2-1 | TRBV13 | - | CASSSRGYNEQFF | TGTGCCAGCAGCTCGCGGGGTTACAATGAGCAGTTCTTC
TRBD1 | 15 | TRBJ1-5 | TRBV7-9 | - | CASSSGQGSNQPQHF | TGTGCCAGCAGTTCCGGACAGGGCTCCAATCAGCCCCAGCATTTT
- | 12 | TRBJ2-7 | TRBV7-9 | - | CASSLAGLEQYF | TGTGCCAGCAGCTTGGCCGGCCTCGAGCAGTACTTC
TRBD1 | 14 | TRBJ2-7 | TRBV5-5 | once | CASSSYRGLNEQYF | TGTGCCAGCAGCTCCTACAGGGGGCTAAACGAGCAGTACTTC
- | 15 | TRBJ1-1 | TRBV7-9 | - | CASSLPGQAGTEAFF | TGTGCCAGCAGCTTACCCGGACAAGCGGGCACTGAAGCTTTCTTT
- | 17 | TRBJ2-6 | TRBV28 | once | CASSLTRAGSGANVLTF | TGTGCCAGCAGTTTAACAAGAGCGGGCTCTGGGGCCAACGTCCTGACTTTC
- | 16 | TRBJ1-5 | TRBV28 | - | CASSLNAGWSDQPQHF | TGTGCCAGCAGTTTAAATGCAGGGTGGTCCGATCAGCCCCAGCATTTT
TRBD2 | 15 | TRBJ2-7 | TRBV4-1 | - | CASSPIQGLAAEQYF | TGCGCCAGCAGCCCCATCCAAGGACTAGCGGCCGAGCAGTACTTC
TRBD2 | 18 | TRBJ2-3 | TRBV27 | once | CASSPDPLAGGGTDTQYF | TGTGCCAGCAGTCCAGACCCGCTAGCGGGAGGGGGGACAGATACGCAGTATTTT
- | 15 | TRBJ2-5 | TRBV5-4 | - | CASSGDFGTGETQYF | TGTGCCAGCAGCGGTGATTTTGGGACGGGAGAGACCCAGTACTTC
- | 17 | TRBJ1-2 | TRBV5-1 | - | CASSLNHKPHQVSGYTF | TGCGCCAGCAGCTTGAACCACAAACCCCATCAGGTCTCTGGCTACACCTTC
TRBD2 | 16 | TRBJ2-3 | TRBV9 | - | CASSVGTSGEKDTQYF | TGTGCCAGCAGCGTCGGGACTAGCGGGGAAAAGGATACGCAGTATTTT
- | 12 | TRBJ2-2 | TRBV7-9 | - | CASSLGSGELFF | TGTGCCAGCAGCTTAGGCAGTGGGGAGCTGTTTTTT
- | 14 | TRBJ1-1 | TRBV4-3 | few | CASSQTQGSTEAFF | TGCGCCAGCAGCCAAACACAGGGATCCACTGAAGCTTTCTTT
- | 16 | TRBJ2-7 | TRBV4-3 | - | CASSQALGADYYEQYF | TGCGCCAGCAGCCAAGCCCTGGGGGCGGATTACTACGAGCAGTACTTC
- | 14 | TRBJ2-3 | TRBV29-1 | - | CSITGYQETDTQYF | TGCAGCATAACGGGGTACCAGGAGACAGATACGCAGTATTTT
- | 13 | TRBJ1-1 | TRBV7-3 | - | CASSLAWNTEAFF | TGTGCCAGCAGCTTGGCATGGAACACTGAAGCTTTCTTT
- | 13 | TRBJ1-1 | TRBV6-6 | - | CASSYAWNTEAFF | TGTGCCAGCAGTTACGCCTGGAACACTGAAGCTTTCTTT
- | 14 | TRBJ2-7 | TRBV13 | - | CASSRRQAPYEQYF | TGTGCCAGCAGCCGGAGACAGGCTCCCTACGAGCAGTACTTC
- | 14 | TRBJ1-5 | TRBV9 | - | CASSAGDSNQPQHF | TGTGCCAGCAGCGCCGGAGACAGCAATCAGCCCCAGCATTTT
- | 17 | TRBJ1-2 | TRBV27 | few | CASSSGNRQDPFYGYTF | TGTGCCAGCAGTTCCGGAAATCGACAGGATCCTTTTTATGGCTACACCTTC
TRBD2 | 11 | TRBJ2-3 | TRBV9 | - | CASSAGRTTYF | TGTGCCAGCAGCGCCGGGAGGACAACGTATTTT
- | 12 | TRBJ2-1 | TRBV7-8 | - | CASSLKYNEQFF | TGTGCCAGCAGCTTAAAGTACAATGAGCAGTTCTTC
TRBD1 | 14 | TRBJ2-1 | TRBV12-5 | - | CASGAGGIWDEQFF | TGTGCTAGTGGTGCAGGGGGTATCTGGGATGAGCAGTTCTTC
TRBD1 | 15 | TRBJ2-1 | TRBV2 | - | CASSPMDREVGEQFF | TGTGCCAGCAGTCCCATGGACAGGGAGGTCGGTGAGCAGTTCTTC
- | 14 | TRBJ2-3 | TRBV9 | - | CASNPAHDTDTQYF | TGTGCCAGCAATCCAGCCCATGATACAGATACGCAGTATTTT
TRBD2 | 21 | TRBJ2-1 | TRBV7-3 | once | CASSLRAGEGRPFLGDNEQFF | TGTGCCAGCAGCTTAAGAGCGGGAGAGGGGCGGCCCTTCCTTGGCGACAATGAGCAGTTCTTC
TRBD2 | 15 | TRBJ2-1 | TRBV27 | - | CASSFSGGVHNEQFF | TGTGCCAGCAGTTTTTCGGGGGGAGTCCACAATGAGCAGTTCTTC
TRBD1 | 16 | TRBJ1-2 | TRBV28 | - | CASSSLMDRGDYGYTF | TGTGCCAGCAGTAGCCTTATGGACAGGGGCGACTATGGCTACACCTTC
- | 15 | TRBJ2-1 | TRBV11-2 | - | CASSLDRGRINEQFF | TGTGCCAGCAGCTTAGATCGTGGGCGGATCAATGAGCAGTTCTTC
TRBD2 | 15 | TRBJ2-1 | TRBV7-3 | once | CASSYTGTSRNEQFF | TGTGCCAGCAGTTATACCGGGACTAGTCGTAATGAGCAGTTCTTC